The 16 T cell receptor beta chains given below trace back to one sample, sequenced in a study of cytomegalovirus exposure and HLA in healthy donors. Primers included in the PCR were 60 Vbeta and 13 Jbeta primers. Assay: immunoSEQ multiplex PCR; the TCRdb copy retains only in-frame clones and omits some. Among under 75,000 clones, about nine tenths were seen once, and the ten largest hold roughly 2%. The sequencing input was PBMCs. The receptors stem from a woman aged 30 to 39 in good health and CMV-seronegative.

The chain uses TRBV7-3 and TRBJ2-1, with TRBD2 as a possible D gene (6 bases). Trimming removed 0 bases from V and 5 bases from J, with 14 bases in between. The CDR3 runs 16 residues. The V gene's germline CDR1 is SGHTA and CDR2 FQGTGA. CDR3: CASSLTHGRLDNEQFF. In DNA form, the CDR3 reads TGTGCCAGCAGCTTAACCCACGGGAGACTAGACAATGAGCAGTTCTTC. Looking up the rest from reference TRBV7-3 and TRBJ2-1 gives the full variable domain: GAGVSQTPSNKVTEKGKYVELRCDPISGHTALYWYRQSLGQGPEFLIYFQGTGAADDSGLPNDRFFAVRPEGSVSTLKIQRTERGDSAVYLCASSLTHGRLDNEQFFGPGTRLTVL.

This clone has only one observation. This rearrangement joins TRBV6-5 to TRBJ1-2; 7 nucleotides agree with TRBD1. Germline CDR1 and CDR2: MNHEY and SVGAGI. V trimming: 0 bases; J trimming: 8 bases; junction bases outside the gene matches: 3. The CDR3 is made up of 13 amino acids. DNA of the CDR3: TGTGCCAGCAGTTACTCGAGGGGGCCCGGCTACACCTTC. Protein sequence: CASSYSRGPGYTF.

This chain uses TRBV27 with TRBJ2-2; TRBD1 aligns across 10 bases. The ends lost 4 bases at V and 1 base at J; junction bases unmatched: 6. There are 17 residues in the CDR3. Germline V lookup: CDR1 MNHEY, CDR2 SMNVEV (reference sequence). This CDR3 reads CASSSGQGHGNTGELFF. CDR3 in DNA: TGTGCCAGCAGTTCGGGACAGGGGCACGGGAACACCGGGGAGCTGTTTTTT.

V and J are TRBV28 and TRBJ2-7; 7 nucleotides line up with TRBD1. This CDR3 is built from 13 residues. V was pared by 7 bases and J by 0 bases, with 3 bases of the junction left unmatched. The germline V gene encodes CDR1 MDHEN and CDR2 SYDVKM. The CDR3 sequence: CASKTGRSYEQYF. Here the CDR3 DNA reads TGTGCCAGCAAGACAGGGCGCTCCTACGAGCAGTACTTC.

The sample holds one count of this clone. J is TRBJ1-5 and V is TRBV6-5; D uncertain. This CDR3 spans 13 amino acids. Trimming removed 8 bases from V and 4 bases from J, with 12 bases in between. From germline, CDR1 is MNHEY and CDR2 SVGAGI. Here the CDR3 reads CASASGLNQPQHF. The CDR3 bases are TGTGCCAGCGCTTCAGGCCTGAATCAGCCCCAGCATTTT.

The V and J genes are TRBV5-1 and TRBJ1-5; D unclear. Trimming left V 0 bases short and J 5 bases short, with 9 bases between. Germline CDR1 SGHRS, CDR2 YFSETQ. CDR3 length equals 14 residues. CDR3 in DNA: TGCGCCAGCAGCTTGGAAGGGAGGGATCAGCCCCAGCATTTT. The encoded protein is CASSLEGRDQPQHF.

The genes are TRBV2 and TRBJ2-4; TRBD1 matches 8 bases. The CDR3 runs 12 residues. Germline CDR1 SNHLY, CDR2 FYNNEI. J was trimmed by 15 bases and V by 5 bases; bases with no gene match: 9. The CDR3 nucleotides read TGTGCCAGCAGTTGGACAGGGTCTATCGGGTACTTC. It encodes CASSWTGSIGYF.

This clone came up a few times. The J gene is TRBJ2-2, the V gene TRBV5-4; 7 bases match TRBD2. Germline lookup yields CDR1 SGHNT and CDR2 YYREEE (reference sequence). This CDR3 is 17 amino acids long. V was pared by 0 bases and J by 0 bases, with 5 bases of the junction left unmatched. The CDR3 DNA reads as TGTGCCAGCAGCTTGGGCGGGGACTACCCGAACACCGGGGAGCTGTTTTTT. Its protein is CASSLGGDYPNTGELFF. Together with reference TRBV5-4 and TRBJ2-2, the CDR3 gives the full variable domain: ETGVTQSPTHLIKTRGQQVTLRCSSQSGHNTVSWYQQALGQGPQFIFQYYREEENGRGNFPPRFSGLQFPNYSSELNVNALELDDSALYLCASSLGGDYPNTGELFFGEGSRLTVL.

V is TRBV5-6 and J is TRBJ2-7; D is unresolved. This CDR3 is built from 13 residues. Looked up from germline, CDR1 is SGHDT and CDR2 is YYEEEE. V dropped 2 bases and J dropped 0 bases, with 6 bases sitting between them. This CDR3 reads CASSFQNSYEQYF. DNA for the CDR3: TGTGCCAGCAGCTTCCAGAACTCCTACGAGCAGTACTTC. The entire variable domain, with the rest obtained from reference TRBV5-6 and TRBJ2-7, is as follows: DAGVTQSPTHLIKTRGQQVTLRCSPKSGHDTVSWYQQALGQGPQFIFQYYEEEERQRGNFPDRFSGHQFPNYSSELNVNALLLGDSALYLCASSFQNSYEQYFGPGTRLTVT.

The chain couples TRBV14 to TRBJ2-4, with TRBD2 identical over 10 bases. Germline V gene data show CDR1 as SGHDN and CDR2 as FVKESK. V shed 1 base and J 0 bases; nucleotides not matched to a gene: 9. The CDR3 loop spans 19 amino acids. The CDR3 DNA is TGTGCCAGCAGCCAAGGGCTAGCGGGGGATCCCATAGCCAAAAACATTCAGTACTTC. It encodes CASSQGLAGDPIAKNIQYF. The entire variable domain, with the rest obtained from reference TRBV14 and TRBJ2-4, is as follows: EAGVTQFPSHSVIEKGQTVTLRCDPISGHDNLYWYRRVMGKEIKFLLHFVKESKQDESGMPNNRFLAERTGGTYSTLKVQPAELEDSGVYFCASSQGLAGDPIAKNIQYFGAGTRLSVL.

The sample holds one count of this clone. V and J are TRBV28 and TRBJ2-7; a weak D match, TRBD1 (7 bases). This CDR3 is 17 amino acids long. Germline V lookup: CDR1 MDHEN, CDR2 SYDVKM. Trimming took off 8 bases at V and 2 bases at J, with 25 bases between the two ends. CDR3 sequence reads: CASALRRGPLLTYEQYF. The CDR3 nucleotides read TGTGCCAGCGCCTTGAGGAGGGGGCCCCTTCTCACCTACGAGCAGTACTTC.

By sample fraction, this clone is medium-sized. V is TRBV4-1 and J is TRBJ2-1, with 8 bases identical to TRBD2. The CDR3 totals 13 residues. Germline V CDR1 and CDR2: MGHRA, YSYEKL. Trimming took 8 bases from V and 5 from J; bases not matched to a gene: 5. This CDR3 reads CASGTRDDNEQFF. Written as DNA, the CDR3 is TGCGCCAGCGGGACTAGGGATGACAATGAGCAGTTCTTC.

This clone occurred a few times. The chain employs TRBV19 and TRBJ2-1; 11 positions agree with TRBD2. This CDR3 is 15 amino acids long. Germline V gene lookup returns CDR1 LNHDA and CDR2 SQIVND (reference sequence). V lost 5 bases, J lost 3 bases, and 3 bases stayed unmatched. CDR3 residues: CASSQGLADYNEQFF. The CDR3 DNA is TGTGCCAGTAGTCAGGGACTAGCGGACTACAATGAGCAGTTCTTC.

A few counts support this clone. The chain has TRBV4-2 and TRBJ2-1; no firm D call. The CDR3 is 16 amino acids. V was trimmed by 3 bases and J by 9 bases, leaving 21 bases between them. Germline V gene sequence: CDR1 LGHNA, CDR2 YNFKEQ. In nucleotides, the CDR3 is TGTGCCAGCAGCCATCCAGACTTTAGCTTGGGTCCTGAGCAGTTCTTC. This translates into CASSHPDFSLGPEQFF.

The chain carries TRBV7-2 and TRBJ1-3, with 7 bases fitting TRBD1. Losses at the gene ends were 5 bases for V and 2 bases for J; bases not matched to a gene: 6. The V gene's germline CDR1 is SGHTA and CDR2 FQGNSA. CDR3 size: 15 residues. The CDR3 here is CASSLTGTAGNTIYF. The CDR3 nucleotides are TGTGCCAGCAGCCTGACAGGGACGGCTGGAAACACCATATATTTT.

The chain employs TRBV7-9 and TRBJ2-5, with TRBD2 as a possible D gene (6 bases). V dropped 1 base and J dropped 1 base, with 19 bases sitting between them. The CDR3 extends over 18 amino acids. Germline-derived CDR1 and CDR2 are SEHNR and FQNEAQ (reference sequence). The DNA of the CDR3 is TGTGCCAGCAGCTTAGGGGGCGGAGGGAAAAGAAGCCAAGAGACCCAGTACTTC. It translates to CASSLGGGGKRSQETQYF. Combining the CDR3 with reference TRBV7-9 and TRBJ2-5 gives the whole variable domain DTGVSQNPRHKITKRGQNVTFRCDPISEHNRLYWYRQTLGQGPEFLTYFQNEAQLEKSRLLSDRFSAERPKGSFSTLEIQRTEQGDSAMYLCASSLGGGGKRSQETQYFGPGTRLLVL.